This is a list of T cell receptor beta chains from one sample in a study of Ad26.COV2.S vaccination and SARS-CoV-2 variants. Generated by immunoSEQ multiplex PCR, the TCRdb table keeps only in-frame clones and is missing some. The sample holds some 330,000 clones, about 90% seen once. This material consisted of peripheral blood, taken in a trial of Ad26.COV2.S vaccine versus placebo. Receptors originate from a person aged 18-60 years who received the Ad26.COV2.S COVID-19 vaccine or a placebo. The CDR3 runs from the conserved cysteine through the conserved F or W. Each record gives: V gene, clone size, J gene, CDR3 protein. Not all rows give a size; the values are once, few, many and, for expanded clones, a class.

v_call: TRBV5-4; clone_size: -; j_call: TRBJ2-5; cdr3_aa: CASAMDSGRIQETQYF
v_call: TRBV5-1; clone_size: -; j_call: TRBJ2-1; cdr3_aa: CASRSSGGPPEQFF
v_call: TRBV28; clone_size: -; j_call: TRBJ2-2; cdr3_aa: CASSPGDRGFRELFF
v_call: TRBV18; clone_size: -; j_call: TRBJ2-7; cdr3_aa: CASSPIPPPSSYEQYF
v_call: TRBV23-1; clone_size: -; j_call: TRBJ2-1; cdr3_aa: CASSQFVSIRVFDNEQFF
v_call: TRBV27; clone_size: -; j_call: TRBJ1-6; cdr3_aa: CASKVGSSPLHF
v_call: TRBV2; clone_size: once; j_call: TRBJ1-2; cdr3_aa: CASRLRGENNYGYTF
v_call: TRBV5-1; clone_size: -; j_call: TRBJ1-1; cdr3_aa: CASSQAKGRITEAFF
v_call: TRBV19; clone_size: -; j_call: TRBJ1-2; cdr3_aa: CASRPYEGEFNYGYTF
v_call: TRBV4-3; clone_size: -; j_call: TRBJ2-2; cdr3_aa: CASSLSTGGELTGELFF
v_call: TRBV19; clone_size: -; j_call: TRBJ2-2; cdr3_aa: CASRVQNTGELFF
v_call: TRBV19; clone_size: -; j_call: TRBJ2-1; cdr3_aa: CASTRKPHYDGADREQFF
v_call: TRBV4-1; clone_size: -; j_call: TRBJ2-1; cdr3_aa: CASSQEFLAGVNEQFF
v_call: TRBV5-1; clone_size: once; j_call: TRBJ2-1; cdr3_aa: CASSPRGPSGGDNEQFF
v_call: TRBV6-1; clone_size: -; j_call: TRBJ1-2; cdr3_aa: CASSDPLEGREGYGYTF
v_call: TRBV5-1; clone_size: -; j_call: TRBJ2-7; cdr3_aa: CASGPRGSYEQYF
v_call: TRBV11-2; clone_size: -; j_call: TRBJ2-3; cdr3_aa: CASSSETGIRTDTQYF
v_call: TRBV6-5; clone_size: -; j_call: TRBJ2-7; cdr3_aa: CATGQGDAYYEQYF
v_call: TRBV4-3; clone_size: -; j_call: TRBJ1-4; cdr3_aa: CASSQETGTVEKLFF
v_call: TRBV10-3; clone_size: -; j_call: TRBJ2-3; cdr3_aa: CAISVGGSTDTQYF
v_call: TRBV5-1; clone_size: -; j_call: TRBJ1-1; cdr3_aa: CASSLVGLEAFF
v_call: TRBV9; clone_size: -; j_call: TRBJ1-2; cdr3_aa: CASSGGPVLYGYTF
v_call: TRBV6-2/TRBV6-3; clone_size: -; j_call: TRBJ2-1; cdr3_aa: CASSPLNEQFF
v_call: TRBV29-1; clone_size: -; j_call: TRBJ1-1; cdr3_aa: CSVEQQGTEAFF
v_call: TRBV19; clone_size: -; j_call: TRBJ1-1; cdr3_aa: CASSIDTGLEAFF